This paragraph covers one TCR beta chain sequence. The data stem from a study of blood T cell repertoires in COVID-19. Across the whole study: The origin of the acute and convalescent COVID-19 samples was the United States, Italy and Spain. Sources were T cells, B-cell-depleted T cells, or PBMCs; the material itself was cDNA or gDNA.

CDR3 length: 15 residues. V lost 5 bases and J lost 6; bases outside the gene matches: 7. Germline V CDR1 and CDR2: SGHTA, FQGNSA. Authors' processing steps: Amplifying reference gene primers gave estimates of nucleated cell counts. The table came from immunoSEQ multiplex PCR; TCRdb's copy has only in-frame clones and leaves some out. The V and J calls and clone size come from that table; D and trimming were worked out from the DNA. The sample has roughly 240,000 clones; less than 90% are singletons. The material sequenced was peripheral blood. This rearrangement joins TRBV7-2 to TRBJ2-3, with TRBD2 identical over 11 bases. This receptor was identified in a man between 60 and 70 years old who had recovered from COVID-19. DNA of the CDR3: TGTGCCAGCAGCAGAGTAGCGGGGGGGCCGGATACGCAGTATTTT. Its protein is CASSRVAGGPDTQYF.